Listed below are T cell receptor beta chains from one sample, sequenced in a study of shared clonotypes between healthy human individuals. Generated by immunoSEQ multiplex PCR, the TCRdb table keeps only in-frame clones and is missing some. The sample lists nearly 1,000,000 clones, 76% occurring once. The sequenced sample consisted of memory CD4+ T cells sorted from blood. These receptor sequences come from a young man in good health. The CDR3 runs from the conserved cysteine through the conserved F or W.

>TRBV6-6|TRBJ1-2
CASTPLSTNYGYTF
>TRBV18|TRBJ2-7
CASSLEQRSYEQYF
>TRBV30|TRBJ2-2
CAWSVRGYNTGELFF
>TRBV6-5|TRBJ2-7
CASKSSPGSYEQYF
>TRBV29-1|TRBJ2-7
CSVSRQGAYEQYF
>TRBV28|TRBJ1-2
CASSYATQVQGYGYTF
>TRBV9|TRBJ1-2
CASSVDRQGWRGYTF
>TRBV2|TRBJ1-6
CASSSQGSGSPLHF
>TRBV29-1|TRBJ2-7
CSVDSGRYEQYF
>TRBV19|TRBJ2-1
CASSSFVYNEQFF
>TRBV30|TRBJ1-5
CAWSGRGRTHQPQHF
>TRBV29-1|TRBJ2-1
CSVATPGTSGGAPGQFF
>TRBV6-1|TRBJ1-5
CASRMEGGQPQHF
>TRBV27|TRBJ1-6
CASSPRVHYNSPLHF
>TRBV2|TRBJ1-2
CASSELGKDYGYTF
>TRBV4-3|TRBJ1-1
CASSQDPGLGAFF
>TRBV29-1|TRBJ2-1
CSVEDQAGPYNEQFF
>TRBV11-2|TRBJ2-7
CASSLGSHSYEQYF
>TRBV6-5|TRBJ1-1
CASSSPGVRTEAFF
>TRBV5-5|TRBJ1-1
CASSLTWGEAFF
>TRBV7-2|TRBJ1-6
CASRTMTGPNSPLHF
>TRBV5-4|TRBJ2-2
CASSSTSNTGELFF
>TRBV10-3|TRBJ1-1
CAIRVDRGGGTEAFF
>TRBV5-4|TRBJ2-7
CASSPGLRQGYEQYF
>TRBV27|TRBJ1-2
CASSLAGGDYGYTF